Presented here are 13 T cell receptor beta chains from one specimen sequenced in a study of blood T cell repertoires in COVID-19. The data were produced by immunoSEQ multiplex PCR, yet TCRdb's version contains in-frame clones alone and is incomplete. Of roughly 100,000 clones listed, roughly 84% are singletons. Sequences were obtained from peripheral blood. These receptors were obtained from a man aged 70-80 years with active or convalescent COVID-19.

The V and J genes are TRBV9 and TRBJ2-1, with 9 bases fitting TRBD2. V dropped 0 bases and J dropped 1; count of bases not matched to a gene: 5. Germline values: CDR1 SGDLS, CDR2 YYNGEE. The CDR3 covers 17 residues. In nucleotides, the CDR3 is TGTGCCAGCAGCGTAGCAGCGGGGGGACGATCCTACAATGAGCAGTTCTTC. It encodes CASSVAAGGRSYNEQFF.

This sequence joins TRBV7-9 and TRBJ2-7; 7 bases are a match to TRBD1. The germline CDR1 and CDR2 sequences are SEHNR and FQNEAQ (reference sequence). The CDR3 totals 15 residues. With V trimmed by 0 bases and J by 5 bases, 7 bases remained unmatched. The CDR3 spells CASSLASRGQNEQYF. In DNA form, the CDR3 reads TGTGCCAGCAGCTTAGCGTCGAGGGGGCAGAACGAGCAGTACTTC.

The table lists this clone with a few counts. The CDR3 reads CASSVQGAAYNEQFF. For the CDR3, the DNA is TGTGCCAGCAGCGTTCAGGGGGCCGCCTACAATGAGCAGTTCTTC. J is TRBJ2-1 and V is TRBV9, with 8 nucleotides matching TRBD1. CDR3 size: 15 residues. J gave up 2 bases and V 2 bases, and 3 bases lay outside the gene matches. Germline CDR1 and CDR2: SGDLS and YYNGEE.

The sample holds one count of this clone. The V and J genes are TRBV12-3 or TRBV12-4 and TRBJ2-3; D might be TRBD1 (5 bases). V was pared by 7 bases and J by 6 bases, with 11 bases between. The CDR3 length is 12 residues. The CDR3, as DNA: TGTGCCAGCAAACCCGCAGGGGATACGCAGTATTTT. It specifies CASKPAGDTQYF.

This clone was picked up a small number of times. This chain uses TRBV19 with TRBJ1-2, with a weak D call TRBD1 (5 bases). This CDR3 comprises 14 residues. Looked up from germline, CDR1 is LNHDA and CDR2 is SQIVND (reference sequence). Trimming removed 3 bases at V and 7 bases at J, with 15 bases between. Here the CDR3 DNA reads TGTGCCAGTAGTATTGACAGCGTTGCTGGTGGCTACACCTTC. Translating it yields CASSIDSVAGGYTF.

V usage is TRBV5-4 and J usage is TRBJ1-2; TRBD1 might be the D (6 bases). The CDR3 totals 15 residues. Germline assignment: CDR1 SGHNT and CDR2 YYREEE (reference sequence). V lost 0 bases to trimming and J lost 5 bases, with 14 bases between them. The CDR3 loop is CASSLGTEAAYGYTF. DNA of the CDR3: TGTGCCAGCAGCTTGGGGACAGAGGCGGCTTATGGCTACACCTTC.

V gene TRBV12-3 or TRBV12-4 combines with J gene TRBJ1-1; D gene uncertain. The ends were cut back, 6 bases at V and 4 bases at J, with 6 bases in the middle. This CDR3 has 11 residues. This CDR3 reads CASSLSTEAFF. CDR3 sequence (DNA): TGTGCCAGCAGCCTAAGCACTGAAGCTTTCTTT.

The chain carries TRBV5-8 and TRBJ2-6, with 8 bases matching TRBD1. Germline V CDR1 and CDR2: SGHTS, YDEGEE. This CDR3 region has 17 residues. Losses at the gene ends were 2 bases for V and 2 bases for J; bases not matched to a gene: 6. CDR3 nucleotides: TGTGCCAGCAGCTTAGGACAGGGAGTAGCTGGGGCCAACGTCCTGACTTTC. This gives the protein CASSLGQGVAGANVLTF.

J is TRBJ1-1 and V is TRBV30; 9 nucleotides align to TRBD1. Germline assignment: CDR1 GTSNPN and CDR2 SVGIG (reference sequence). The CDR3 runs to 12 residues. With 8 bases clipped from V and 4 bases from J, the junction kept 5 bases outside the gene matches. This chain's CDR3 is CAANRGPTEAFF. CDR3 DNA: TGTGCCGCAAACAGGGGGCCCACTGAAGCTTTCTTT. Full variable domain (rest looked up from reference TRBV30 and TRBJ1-1): SQTIHQWPATLVQPVGSPLSLECTVEGTSNPNLYWYRQAAGRGLQLLFYSVGIGQISSEVPQNLSASRPQDRQFILSSKKLLLSDSGFYLCAANRGPTEAFFGQGTRLTVV.

The chain combines TRBV2 with TRBJ1-4, with D possibly matching TRBD1 (5 bases). This CDR3 has 17 residues. Trimming shortened V by 2 bases and J by 0 bases, and 13 bases separated the two germline ends. The germline V gene has CDR1 SNHLY and CDR2 FYNNEI. Here the CDR3 reads CASSERGGTATNEKLFF. The CDR3 nucleotides are TGTGCCAGCAGTGAAAGGGGCGGTACTGCAACTAATGAAAAACTGTTTTTT.

The chain carries TRBV6-6 and TRBJ1-6; D is ambiguous. The germline V gene encodes CDR1 MNHNY and CDR2 SVGAGI (reference sequence). The CDR3 runs 15 residues. V gave up 2 bases and J gave up 8 bases, with 13 bases separating them. In DNA form, the CDR3 reads TGTGCCAGCAGTTACCCTGACGGGAAGGATTCACCCCTCCACTTT. Its translation: CASSYPDGKDSPLHF.

The rearrangement joins TRBV2 to TRBJ1-4; the match to TRBD1 covers 7 bases. The CDR3 is made up of 13 amino acids. The V segment lost 5 bases and the J segment 7 bases; nucleotides outside the gene matches: 4. CDR1 SNHLY and CDR2 FYNNEI come from the germline V gene. CDR3: CASSYRGSEKLFF. The DNA of the CDR3 is TGTGCCAGCAGTTACAGGGGAAGTGAAAAACTGTTTTTT.

The chain joins TRBV28 to TRBJ1-1, with D uncertain. Germline values: CDR1 MDHEN, CDR2 SYDVKM. The V end lost 6 bases, the J end lost 5 bases, and 16 bases lay between the germline ends. The CDR3 is made up of 14 amino acids. CDR3 DNA: TGTGCCAGCAGATTAACTCACGCGGGGACTGAAGCTTTCTTT. It is translated as CASRLTHAGTEAFF.